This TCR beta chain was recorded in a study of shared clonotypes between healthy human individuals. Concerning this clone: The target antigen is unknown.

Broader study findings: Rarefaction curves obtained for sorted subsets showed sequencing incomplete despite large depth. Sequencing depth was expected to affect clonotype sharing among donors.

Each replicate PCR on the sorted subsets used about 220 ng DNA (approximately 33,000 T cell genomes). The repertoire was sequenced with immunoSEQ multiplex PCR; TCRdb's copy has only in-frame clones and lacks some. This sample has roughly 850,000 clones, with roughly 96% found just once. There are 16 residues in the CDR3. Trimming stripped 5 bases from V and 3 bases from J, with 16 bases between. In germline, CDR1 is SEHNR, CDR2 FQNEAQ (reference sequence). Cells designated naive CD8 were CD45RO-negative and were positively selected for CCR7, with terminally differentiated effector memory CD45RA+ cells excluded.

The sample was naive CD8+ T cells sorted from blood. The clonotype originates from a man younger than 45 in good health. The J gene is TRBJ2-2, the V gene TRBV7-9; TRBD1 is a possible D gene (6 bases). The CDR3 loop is CASSMHRVTDTGELFF. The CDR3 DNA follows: TGTGCCAGCAGCATGCACAGGGTAACAGACACCGGGGAGCTGTTTTTT.